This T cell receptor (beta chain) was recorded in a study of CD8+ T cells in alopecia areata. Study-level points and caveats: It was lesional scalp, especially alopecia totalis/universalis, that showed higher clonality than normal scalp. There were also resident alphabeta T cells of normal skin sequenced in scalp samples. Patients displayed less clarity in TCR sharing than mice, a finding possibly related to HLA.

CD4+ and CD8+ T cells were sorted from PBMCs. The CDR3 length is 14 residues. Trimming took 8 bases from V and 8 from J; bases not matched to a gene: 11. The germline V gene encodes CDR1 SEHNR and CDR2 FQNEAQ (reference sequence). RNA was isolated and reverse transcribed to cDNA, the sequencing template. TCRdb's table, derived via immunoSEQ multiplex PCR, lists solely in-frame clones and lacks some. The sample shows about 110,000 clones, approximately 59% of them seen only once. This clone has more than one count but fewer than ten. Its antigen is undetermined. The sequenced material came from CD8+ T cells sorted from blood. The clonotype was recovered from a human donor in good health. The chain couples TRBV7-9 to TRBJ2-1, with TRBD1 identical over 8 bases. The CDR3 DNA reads TGTGCCAGCGGCCCGAGACAGGGGTTGGATGAGCAGTTCTTC. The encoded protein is CASGPRQGLDEQFF.